The T cell receptor beta chain described here comes from a study of blood T cells in healthy people across ages. Findings of the study overall: Naive CD4+ cells and diversity were both higher in long-lived donors than in aged donors.

All donors came from Russia, were Caucasian and healthy, and spanned ages about 6 to 90. About this clonotype: Its antigen is not known.

A J-beta primer mix and a sample-barcoded 5' primer were used in a second PCR of about 7 to 12 cycles. MiXCR was run by TCRdb on the 5' RACE reads, yielding one entry per CDR3 protein. The table records 780,000 or so distinct CDR3 sequences, about 53% of them present only once. The CDR3 loop spans 16 amino acids. The germline CDR1 and CDR2 sequences are SGHRS and YFSETQ. Losses at the gene ends were 7 bases for V and 0 bases for J; bases not matched to a gene: 7. Sequenced input: blood. This chain uses TRBV5-1 with TRBJ2-2, with 9 bases fitting TRBD2. The clonotype was recovered from an older man in good health. The CDR3 sequence is CASLGSGSSNTGELFF. CDR3 in DNA: TGCGCCAGCTTGGGTAGCGGGAGTTCGAACACCGGGGAGCTGTTTTTT.